A single sample is the source of the 12 T cell receptor beta chains below, sequenced in a study of T cells in Graves' hyperthyroidism and ophthalmopathy. Authors of the study amplified TCR beta CDR3 regions from RNA transcripts. The primer set for the first-round RT-PCR of the TCR CDR3 was HTBI. TCRdb reprocessed the multiplex PCR reads via MiXCR and lists one record per CDR3 protein. Of some 600,000 distinct CDR3 sequences listed, 46% are singletons. The sample was peripheral blood or thyroid tissue (not recorded which). These receptors were taken from a woman in her late teens or twenties with Graves' hyperthyroidism.

In this sample, this clonotype turned up many times. The rearrangement links TRBV25-1 to TRBJ1-5; a possible D gene is TRBD1 (5 bases). The CDR3 spans 14 residues. In germline, CDR1 is MGHDK, CDR2 SYGVNS. V lost 1 base to trimming and J lost 2 bases, with 6 bases between them. The CDR3 here is CASSEWGRNQPQHF. The CDR3 region has the DNA TGTGCCAGCAGTGAATGGGGACGCAATCAGCCCCAGCATTTT.

This clonotype was observed a single time. This chain connects TRBV7-3 to TRBJ2-7; 9 nucleotides line up with TRBD1. This CDR3 is built from 13 residues. CDR1 and CDR2 from the germline V gene are SGHTA and FQGTGA. J was trimmed by 5 bases and V by 5 bases; bases with no gene match: 4. CDR3 residues: CASSRDREHEQYF. CDR3 sequence (DNA): TGTGCCAGCAGCAGGGACAGGGAACACGAGCAGTACTTC.

V is TRBV5-1 and J is TRBJ2-7; D remains ambiguous. The CDR3 sequence is 14 residues long. Germline V gives CDR1 SGHRS, CDR2 YFSETQ. V lost 0 bases and J lost 5, with 12 bases in between. The CDR3 coding sequence is TGCGCCAGCAGCTTGGATTCTACTCGGAACGAGCAGTACTTC. Translation gives CASSLDSTRNEQYF.

The J gene is TRBJ1-2, the V gene TRBV30; no clear D. The ends were cut back, 2 bases at V and 4 bases at J, with 5 bases in the middle. CDR3 size: 11 residues. Germline V lookup: CDR1 GTSNPN, CDR2 SVGIG (reference sequence). This CDR3 is CAWSNFYGYTF. For the CDR3, the DNA is TGTGCCTGGAGTAACTTCTATGGCTACACCTTC.

This clonotype was counted between two and nine times. The chain links TRBV29-1 to TRBJ1-2; TRBD1 agrees at 8 bases. Looked up from germline, CDR1 is SQVTM and CDR2 is ANQGSEA. The CDR3 is made up of 12 amino acids. Losses at the gene ends were 5 bases for V and 3 bases for J; bases not matched to a gene: 2. CDR3 amino acids: CSVKTGDYGYTF. The CDR3 DNA reads as TGCAGCGTTAAGACAGGGGACTATGGCTACACCTTC.

This clonotype was seen a few times. The CDR3 DNA is TGTGCCACCAGCAGGAGGACAGGGGGCACAGATACGCAGTATTTT. Translated: CATSRRTGGTDTQYF. This chain uses TRBV15 with TRBJ2-3; 9 nucleotides align to TRBD1. The CDR3 spans 15 residues. Germline CDR1 LNHNV, CDR2 YYDKDF (reference sequence). Germline trimming cut 3 bases from V and 1 base from J; bases unmatched to any gene: 2.

A note on this clonotype: A much larger clonotype is one base distant, so this may be a read error. In DNA, the CDR3 is TGTGCCAGCGAGGCAAGCAATCAGCCCCAGCATTTT. It codes for CASEASNQPQHF. V gene TRBV2 combines with J gene TRBJ1-5; D unresolved. Trimming shortened V by 8 bases and J by 1 base, and 6 bases separated the two germline ends. Per germline, CDR1 SNHLY and CDR2 FYNNEI. The CDR3 extends over 12 amino acids.

J is TRBJ1-1 and V is TRBV7-9, with D unclear. Germline CDR1 SEHNR, CDR2 FQNEAQ (reference sequence). The ends were cut back, 1 base at V and 1 base at J, with 7 bases in the middle. The CDR3 is 14 residues long. CDR3 nucleotide sequence: TGTGCCAGCAGCTTAGGGGCATGGAACACTGAAGCTTTCTTT. It specifies CASSLGAWNTEAFF.

The chain recombines TRBV20-1 with TRBJ1-3; no clear D gene. Germline CDR1 reads DFQATT; CDR2 reads SNEGSKA (reference sequence). V was clipped by 0 bases and J by 2 bases, with 8 bases between them. CDR3 size: 14 residues. In DNA, the CDR3 is TGCAGTGCTAGAGACGACGGAACTGGAAACACCATATATTTT. Encoded protein: CSARDDGTGNTIYF.

This clonotype was seen more than once but under ten times. The chain recombines TRBV19 with TRBJ2-5, with 11 bases that match TRBD1. Trimming cost V 2 bases and J 5 bases; bases outside gene matches: 7. Germline lookup yields CDR1 LNHDA and CDR2 SQIVND (reference sequence). CDR3 size: 16 residues. CDR3 in DNA: TGTGCCAGTAGTATAATCCCCGGACAGGGGGCGGAGACCCAGTACTTC. Its protein is CASSIIPGQGAETQYF.

In this sample, this clonotype turned up a few times. This chain links TRBV7-8 with TRBJ2-7, with 9 bases fitting TRBD2. Unmatched junction bases numbered 10, after V lost 5 bases and J lost 2 bases. The CDR3 totals 16 residues. Germline V gene data show CDR1 as SGHVS and CDR2 as FQNEAQ. The CDR3 sequence is CASSPPWREGTYEQYF. CDR3 coding DNA: TGTGCCAGCAGCCCACCCTGGCGGGAGGGGACCTACGAGCAGTACTTC.

This chain's CDR3 is CASSDGQGAGNTIYF. In DNA, the CDR3 is TGCGCCAGCAGTGATGGACAGGGGGCTGGAAACACCATATATTTT. The chain links TRBV5-1 to TRBJ1-3, with 10 bases fitting TRBD1. The J segment lost 2 bases and the V segment lost 5 bases, leaving 4 bases of the junction unmatched. The CDR3 is 15 amino acids. Looked up from germline, CDR1 is SGHRS and CDR2 is YFSETQ.